Below are 27 T cell receptor beta chains sequenced from a single sample in a study of blood T cell repertoires in COVID-19 (TCRdb year 2020). The library was built by means of the immunoSEQ multiplex PCR assay. TCRdb's version of the immuneACCESS table is confined to in-frame rearrangements and falls short of the full clone set. An unresolved V gene accounts for under half of the shortfall where checked; the remainder is of unknown origin. The sample profile shows some 400,000 clones; approximately 91% of them were found once. The ten largest clones represent just over 0.85% of the sample. The source material was PBMCs or T cells enriched from blood (not recorded which). Receptor source: a woman in her thirties or forties who had been exposed to COVID-19.

This chain joins TRBV3-1 (or the pseudogene TRBV3-2) and TRBJ1-5; 7 nucleotides align to TRBD1. This CDR3 spans 15 amino acids. V lost 1 base to trimming and J lost 11 bases; unmatched junction nucleotides: 11. Germline V gene sequence: CDR1 LGHDT, CDR2 YNNKEL (reference sequence). This chain's CDR3 is CASSQGGETGSSQHF. CDR3 coding DNA: TGTGCCAGCAGCCAAGGGGGCGAGACAGGGAGCTCCCAGCATTTT.

V gene TRBV5-4 combines with J gene TRBJ2-3; TRBD1 matches 9 bases. Germline lookup yields CDR1 SGHNT and CDR2 YYREEE (reference sequence). V dropped 4 bases and J dropped 4; count of bases not matched to a gene: 19. The CDR3 spans 19 residues. The CDR3 sequence is CASSQLPRDREKVADTQYF. CDR3 coding DNA: TGTGCCAGCAGCCAATTACCCCGGGACAGGGAGAAGGTGGCAGATACGCAGTATTTT.

The CDR3 DNA is TGTGCTAGTGGTTCCCCGGGACTAGCGGGAGTTGATGAGCAGTTCTTC. It yields the protein CASGSPGLAGVDEQFF. The V call is TRBV12-5, the J call TRBJ2-1; 14 bases are a match to TRBD2. Per germline, CDR1 LGHNT and CDR2 FRNRAP. V lost 4 bases and J lost 8; bases outside the gene matches: 7. CDR3 size: 16 residues. The full variable domain, completed using reference TRBV12-5 and TRBJ2-1, is DARVTQTPRHKVTEMGQEVTMRCQPILGHNTVFWYRQTMMQGLELLAYFRNRAPLDDSGMPKDRFSAEMPDATLATLKIQPSEPRDSAVYFCASGSPGLAGVDEQFFGPGTRLTVL.

V and J are TRBV5-1 and TRBJ2-5, with D perhaps TRBD1 (5 bases). Germline V gene sequence: CDR1 SGHRS, CDR2 YFSETQ. V lost 5 bases to trimming and J lost 4 bases, with 21 bases between them. This CDR3 region has 16 residues. In DNA, the CDR3 is TGCGCCAGCAGTCCGTGGGCAGGGATGGGCGGAGAGACCCAGTACTTC. Translated: CASSPWAGMGGETQYF.

The CDR3 spells CASSLVGHGGGTGYTF. CDR3 nucleotides: TGTGCCAGCAGCTTGGTGGGCCACGGGGGGGGCACCGGCTACACCTTC. This sequence joins TRBV5-4 and TRBJ1-2; tentative D call: TRBD1 (6 bases). V lost 0 bases and J 8 bases, leaving 20 bases between the germline ends. The CDR3 extends over 16 amino acids. Germline V lookup: CDR1 SGHNT, CDR2 YYREEE (reference sequence).

This chain connects TRBV24-1 to TRBJ1-2; 8 bases are a match to TRBD1. The germline V gene has CDR1 KGHDR and CDR2 SFDVKD. Trimming took 4 bases from V and 8 from J; bases not matched to a gene: 8. The CDR3 consists of 14 residues. The DNA for the CDR3 is TGTGCCACCAGTGACGGGTCAGGGGGCCGCGGCTACACCTTC. It is translated as CATSDGSGGRGYTF.

This clone was counted a few times. V is TRBV24-1 and J is TRBJ2-1; a possible D gene is TRBD2 (6 bases). This CDR3 is 16 amino acids long. V was clipped by 5 bases and J by 3 bases, with 16 bases between them. CDR1 is KGHDR and CDR2 is SFDVKD in the germline V gene. DNA of the CDR3: TGTGCCACCAGTGCGCGTCGGGAGACACGCTACAATGAGCAGTTCTTC. As protein: CATSARRETRYNEQFF.

This clone was recorded once. The rearrangement joins TRBV19 to TRBJ1-5, with TRBD1 matching 9 bases. The CDR3 length is 15 residues. Per germline, CDR1 LNHDA and CDR2 SQIVND (reference sequence). V was pared by 5 bases and J by 4 bases, with 6 bases of the junction left unmatched. CDR3 loop: CASSYQQGANQPQHF. The CDR3 DNA sequence: TGTGCCAGTAGTTACCAACAGGGGGCGAATCAGCCCCAGCATTTT.

The chain carries TRBV10-2 and TRBJ2-7; no reliable D call. V gave up 6 bases and J gave up 2 bases, with 5 bases separating them. Germline-derived CDR1 and CDR2 are WSHSY and SAAADI. CDR3 length equals 11 residues. The CDR3 here is CASSHTYEQYF. The CDR3, as DNA: TGCGCCAGCAGCCACACCTACGAGCAGTACTTC.

The chain links TRBV5-5 to TRBJ2-3; no firm D call. Trimming removed 3 bases at V and 1 base at J, with 12 bases between. Germline CDR1 SGHKS, CDR2 YYEKEE (reference sequence). CDR3 length: 15 amino acids. The CDR3 DNA reads as TGTGCCAGCAGCTCCTCCTTCTCTCGCACAGATACGCAGTATTTT. It encodes CASSSSFSRTDTQYF. The variable domain in full, with the rest retrieved from reference TRBV5-5 and TRBJ2-3, is DAGVTQSPTHLIKTRGQQVTLRCSPISGHKSVSWYQQVLGQGPQFIFQYYEKEERGRGNFPDRFSARQFPNYSSELNVNALLLGDSALYLCASSSSFSRTDTQYFGPGTRLTVL.

V usage is TRBV7-2 and J usage is TRBJ2-1; 10 bases are a match to TRBD2. J was trimmed by 6 bases and V by 6 bases; bases with no gene match: 8. Germline CDR1 reads SGHTA; CDR2 reads FQGNSA. The CDR3 is 15 amino acids. The CDR3 DNA follows: TGTGCCAGCAGAGTACTAGCGGGGCCCCCCAATGAGCAGTTCTTC. Protein sequence: CASRVLAGPPNEQFF.

J is TRBJ1-2 and V is TRBV2; 10 nucleotides align to TRBD1. Losses at the gene ends were 8 bases for V and 7 bases for J; bases not matched to a gene: 4. The CDR3 sequence is 12 residues long. Germline CDR1 reads SNHLY; CDR2 reads FYNNEI. This chain's CDR3 is CASVDRGLGYTF. The CDR3 nucleotides are TGTGCCAGCGTTGACAGGGGGCTTGGCTACACCTTC.

The chain recombines TRBV27 with TRBJ1-6; D ambiguous. This CDR3 has 15 amino acids. CDR1 is MNHEY, CDR2 SMNVEV, per germline (reference sequence). The ends were cut back, 4 bases at V and 7 bases at J, with 14 bases in the middle. The CDR3: CASSYDERLNSPLHF. Written as DNA, the CDR3 is TGTGCCAGCAGTTACGATGAGCGATTGAATTCACCCCTCCACTTT.

The chain has TRBV7-3 and TRBJ2-5; TRBD2 matches 7 bases. The CDR3 spans 12 residues. The V gene end was trimmed by 4 bases and the J gene end by 4 bases; junction bases not matched to a gene: 0. Looked up from germline, CDR1 is SGHTA and CDR2 is FQGTGA. The CDR3 DNA sequence: TGTGCCAGCAGCTGGGGGGGAGAGACCCAGTACTTC. Translated: CASSWGGETQYF.

The rearrangement uses TRBV7-2 and TRBJ1-1; 7 nucleotides line up with TRBD1. The trim removed 6 bases at V and 5 bases at J, leaving 15 bases unmatched. Germline V gives CDR1 SGHTA, CDR2 FQGNSA. The CDR3 extends over 16 amino acids. This CDR3 reads CASRLYSGQRSTEAFF. The CDR3 DNA sequence: TGTGCCAGCAGACTCTACTCGGGACAGAGGTCTACTGAAGCTTTCTTT.

This clone was observed once. The rearrangement uses TRBV5-1 and TRBJ2-7; unclear D gene. V lost 2 bases and J 3 bases, leaving 6 bases between the germline ends. The CDR3 is 12 residues long. CDR1 and CDR2 (germline): SGHRS, YFSETQ. Here the CDR3 DNA reads TGCGCCAGCAGCTTTAACATCTACGAGCAGTACTTC. Its translation is CASSFNIYEQYF.

The chain couples TRBV2 to TRBJ2-7; a possible D gene is TRBD1 (6 bases). The CDR3 is 10 residues long. Trimming pared 10 bases from V and 7 bases from J, leaving 11 bases between. Germline CDR1 reads SNHLY; CDR2 reads FYNNEI. CDR3 in amino acids: CAINREEQYF. The DNA for the CDR3 is TGTGCCATCAACAGGGAGGAGCAGTACTTC.

This clone occurred a few times. CDR3 residues: CASSHSDRAGANVLTF. CDR3 DNA: TGTGCCAGCAGCCACTCCGACAGGGCTGGGGCCAACGTCCTGACTTTC. The rearrangement joins TRBV5-5 to TRBJ2-6, with TRBD1 matching 7 bases. Germline assignment: CDR1 SGHKS and CDR2 YYEKEE (reference sequence). CDR3 length: 16 residues. The junction had 6 bases not matched to a gene; V was cut back by 4 bases and J by 2 bases.

This clone has only a few counts. V is TRBV3-1 (or the pseudogene TRBV3-2) and J is TRBJ2-1; 7 bases are a match to TRBD1. Trimming at V came to 4 bases and at J to 4 bases, leaving 4 bases not matched to a gene. Germline CDR1 is LGHDT and CDR2 is YNNKEL (reference sequence). The CDR3 has 14 residues. Here the CDR3 reads CASSRGQLYNEQFF. CDR3 in DNA: TGTGCCAGCAGCCGGGGACAGTTATACAATGAGCAGTTCTTC.

V gene TRBV5-1 combines with J gene TRBJ1-1; tentatively, D is TRBD1 (6 bases). Trimming stripped 3 bases from V and 1 base from J, with 13 bases between. Germline V CDR1 and CDR2: SGHRS, YFSETQ. The CDR3 runs to 15 residues. In DNA form, the CDR3 reads TGCGCCAGCAGCTCCGCACAGGGTAAGAACACTGAAGCTTTCTTT. This translates into CASSSAQGKNTEAFF.

The V and J genes are TRBV6-2 or TRBV6-3 and TRBJ1-5; 9 positions agree with TRBD1. Trimming cost V 4 bases and J 6 bases; bases outside gene matches: 7. Per the germline V gene, CDR1 is MNHEY and CDR2 is SVGEGT. The CDR3 length is 15 residues. DNA of the CDR3: TGTGCCAGCAGTTTCTACAGGGGGCAGGGTCAGCCCCAGCATTTT. Protein: CASSFYRGQGQPQHF.

The chain has TRBV7-2 and TRBJ1-2, with D possibly being TRBD1 (5 bases). CDR1 and CDR2 (germline): SGHTA, FQGNSA. The CDR3 runs 14 residues. V gave up 5 bases and J gave up 5 bases, with 15 bases separating them. The chain's CDR3 is CASSLTPGPYGYTF. The CDR3 DNA reads TGTGCCAGCAGCCTAACCCCAGGGCCTTATGGCTACACCTTC. Combining the CDR3 with reference TRBV7-2 and TRBJ1-2 gives the whole variable domain GAGVSQSPSNKVTEKGKDVELRCDPISGHTALYWYRQSLGQGLEFLIYFQGNSAPDKSGLPSDRFSAERTGGSVSTLTIQRTQQEDSAVYLCASSLTPGPYGYTFGSGTRLTVV.

The J gene is TRBJ1-3, the V gene TRBV5-1, with 7 positions matching TRBD1. The CDR3 consists of 15 residues. Per the germline V gene, CDR1 is SGHRS and CDR2 is YFSETQ. V was pared by 4 bases and J by 4 bases, with 8 bases of the junction left unmatched. The CDR3 sequence: CASSRDRAIGNTIYF. The CDR3 coding sequence is TGCGCCAGCAGCCGCGACAGGGCGATCGGAAACACCATATATTTT.

This chain connects TRBV10-3 to TRBJ1-5; D is unresolved. The CDR3 covers 13 residues. Between the trimmed V and J ends, which lost 6 bases and 4 bases, there was a span of 10 bases. Germline CDR1 is ENHRY and CDR2 is SYGVKD. The CDR3 spells CAIRSTENQPQHF. The CDR3 DNA follows: TGTGCCATCAGGAGTACAGAAAATCAGCCCCAGCATTTT.

V usage is TRBV9 and J usage is TRBJ1-4, with TRBD1 matching 10 bases. This CDR3 spans 14 amino acids. Germline values: CDR1 SGDLS, CDR2 YYNGEE. Losses at the gene ends were 5 bases for V and 6 bases for J; bases not matched to a gene: 4. The CDR3 loop reads CASSRQGAYEKLFF. DNA for the CDR3: TGTGCCAGCAGTCGACAGGGGGCTTATGAAAAACTGTTTTTT. The full variable domain, rest sourced from reference TRBV9 and TRBJ1-4, is DSGVTQTPKHLITATGQRVTLRCSPRSGDLSVYWYQQSLDQGLQFLIQYYNGEERAKGNILERFSAQQFPDLHSELNLSSLELGDSALYFCASSRQGAYEKLFFGSGTQLSVL.

The chain joins TRBV19 to TRBJ2-1, with D uncertain. The CDR3 consists of 15 residues. Trimming took 3 bases from V and 0 from J, leaving 9 bases between them. Per the germline V gene, CDR1 is LNHDA and CDR2 is SQIVND (reference sequence). The DNA for the CDR3 is TGTGCCAGTAGTATGAGGTTGAGCTCCTACAATGAGCAGTTCTTC. Translating gives CASSMRLSSYNEQFF.

The chain recombines TRBV6-5 with TRBJ1-5; possibly TRBD1 for D (6 bases). This CDR3 comprises 12 residues. Germline V CDR1 and CDR2: MNHEY, SVGAGI. V lost 8 bases, J lost 8 bases, and 13 bases lay in between. This CDR3 reads CASRGGSEPQHF. DNA of the CDR3: TGTGCCAGCCGGGGGGGCTCTGAGCCCCAGCATTTT.